This entry is about one T cell receptor (beta chain). Profiled with immunoSEQ multiplex PCR; TCRdb holds only in-frame clones, not every one. This repertoire shows roughly 48,000 clones, more than 80% found once; its top ten account for 1% to 1.5%. The data belong to a study of OX40 agonist ivuxolimab in advanced cancers. For the study at large: Ivuxolimab, which patients received intravenously every 2 weeks, was dosed at 0.01 to 10 mg/kg. Among those enrolled, mean age was approximately 60 years (range about 23 to 85) and 70% to 85% were male. Partial responses were recorded for three patients, including one with hepatocellular carcinoma and two with cutaneous melanoma.

CDR3 length: 15 residues. V lost 3 bases and J lost 4, with 15 bases in between. The germline V gene has CDR1 SGHTA and CDR2 FQGNSA. This chain joins TRBV7-2 and TRBJ1-1; TRBD1 is a possible D gene (5 bases). This clonotype was sampled from an adult with an advanced solid tumor such as melanoma, head and neck, liver or kidney cancer. The sample consisted of CD4+ or CD8+ T cells sorted from blood, taken in a trial of the OX40 agonist ivuxolimab. In nucleotides, the CDR3 is TGTGCCAGCAGCTTCTCCGGGACGGGGGGCACTGAAGCTTTCTTT. Its protein is CASSFSGTGGTEAFF.